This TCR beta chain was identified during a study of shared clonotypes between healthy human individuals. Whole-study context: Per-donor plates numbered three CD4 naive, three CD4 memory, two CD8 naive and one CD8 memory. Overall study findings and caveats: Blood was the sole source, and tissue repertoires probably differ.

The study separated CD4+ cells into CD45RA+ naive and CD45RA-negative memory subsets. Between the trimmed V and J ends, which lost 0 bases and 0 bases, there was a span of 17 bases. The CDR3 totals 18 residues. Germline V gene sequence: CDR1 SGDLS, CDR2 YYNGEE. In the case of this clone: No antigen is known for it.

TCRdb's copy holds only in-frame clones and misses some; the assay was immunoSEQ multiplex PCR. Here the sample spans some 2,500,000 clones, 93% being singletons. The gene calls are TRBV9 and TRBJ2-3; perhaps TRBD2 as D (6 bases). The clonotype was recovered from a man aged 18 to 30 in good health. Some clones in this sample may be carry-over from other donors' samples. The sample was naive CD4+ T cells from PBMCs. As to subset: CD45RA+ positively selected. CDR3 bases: TGTGCCAGCAGCGTAGGACTCGGTCGGGGGACTAGCACAGATACGCAGTATTTT. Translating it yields CASSVGLGRGTSTDTQYF.